This paragraph covers one T cell receptor (beta chain) sequence. Its matching antigen is unknown. V lost 1 base and J lost 5, with 6 bases in between. This CDR3 is built from 11 residues. The germline CDR1 and CDR2 sequences are DFQATT and SNEGSKA (reference sequence). The data are from a study of T cell responses to AZD1222 COVID-19 vaccine. Overall study findings and caveats: Just a handful of people given AZD1222 tested seropositive at baseline.

The table came from immunoSEQ multiplex PCR; TCRdb's copy has only in-frame clones and leaves some out. This table holds tens of thousands of clones, 80% to 95% found once. This material consisted of peripheral blood, taken on day 0 of MenACWY control vaccination. The clonotype comes from an adult in good health. The chain combines TRBV20-1 with TRBJ2-7; the D is unclear. The CDR3 is CSARANDEQYF. DNA for the CDR3: TGCAGTGCTAGAGCTAACGACGAGCAGTACTTC.